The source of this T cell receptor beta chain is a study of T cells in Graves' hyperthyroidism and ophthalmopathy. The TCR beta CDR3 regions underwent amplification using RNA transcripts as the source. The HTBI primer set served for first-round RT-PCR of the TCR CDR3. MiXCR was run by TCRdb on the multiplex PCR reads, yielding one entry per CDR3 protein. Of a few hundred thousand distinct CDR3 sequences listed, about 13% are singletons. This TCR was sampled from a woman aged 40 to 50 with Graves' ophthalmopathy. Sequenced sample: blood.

This chain's CDR3 is CASSYGGRGQETQYF. The CDR3 DNA reads as TGTGCCAGCAGTTACGGGGGTCGCGGGCAAGAGACCCAGTACTTC. The J gene is TRBJ2-5, the V gene TRBV6-5; tentatively, D is TRBD1 or TRBD2 (5 bases each). CDR1 is MNHEY, CDR2 SVGAGI, per germline. V lost 2 bases, J lost 2 bases, and 12 bases lay in between. The CDR3 runs 15 residues.